This T cell receptor (beta chain) derives from a study of cytomegalovirus exposure and HLA in healthy donors. The PCR had 60 Vbeta and 13 Jbeta primers. Sequencing used immunoSEQ multiplex PCR; TCRdb keeps in-frame clones, though not all of them. In the table there are fewer than 250,000 clones, over 75% of which are singletons. This clone was seen a single time. Its antigen is as yet unknown. General study results and limits: Most of the TCR beta V segments (in an earlier analysis) were productive either about 87% or about 30% of the time. Indistinguishability led to the exclusion of some V segments, TRBV6-2 and TRBV6-3 included. According to the study, 160 or so TCR beta chains were cytomegalovirus-associated.

The CDR3 has 15 residues. CDR1 SGHTA and CDR2 FQGNSA come from the germline V gene. Trimming left V 2 bases short and J 7 bases short, with 15 bases between. The source of this sequence is a man younger than 35 in good health and CMV-seronegative. This chain uses TRBV7-2 with TRBJ2-1; D is perhaps TRBD1 (6 bases). Sample: PBMCs. The CDR3 is CASSLRGNRANEQFF. CDR3 DNA sequence: TGTGCCAGCAGCTTAAGGGGGAACAGGGCAAATGAGCAGTTCTTC. The full variable domain, its missing parts supplied by reference TRBV7-2 and TRBJ2-1, is GAGVSQSPSNKVTEKGKDVELRCDPISGHTALYWYRQSLGQGLEFLIYFQGNSAPDKSGLPSDRFSAERTGGSVSTLTIQRTQQEDSAVYLCASSLRGNRANEQFFGPGTRLTVL.